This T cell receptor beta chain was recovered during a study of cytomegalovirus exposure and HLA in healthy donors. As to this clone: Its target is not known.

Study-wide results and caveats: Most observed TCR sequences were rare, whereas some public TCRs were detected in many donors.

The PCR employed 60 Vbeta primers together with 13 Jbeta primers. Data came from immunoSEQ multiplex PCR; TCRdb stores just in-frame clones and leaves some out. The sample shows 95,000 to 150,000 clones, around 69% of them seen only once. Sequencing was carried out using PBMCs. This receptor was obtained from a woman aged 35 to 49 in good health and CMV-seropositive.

The CDR3 DNA sequence: TGCGCCAGCAGCGGGGGACAAAACTACGAGCAGTACTTC. Translating gives CASSGGQNYEQYF. The chain carries TRBV5-1 and TRBJ2-7; possible D gene TRBD1, 6 bases. The V and J ends lost 4 bases and 3 bases respectively, with 11 bases between them. The CDR3 is made up of 13 amino acids. The V gene's germline CDR1 is SGHRS and CDR2 YFSETQ.